The 29 T cell receptor beta chains below all came from one sample that was sequenced in a study of blood T cell repertoires in COVID-19. Assay used: immunoSEQ multiplex PCR; TCRdb lists only in-frame clones, some missing. The repertoire holds 45,000 to 65,000 clones, with 81% as singletons. The specimen was peripheral blood. All receptors derive from a woman of 80 years or more with COVID-19, enrolled during active disease.

V gene TRBV14 combines with J gene TRBJ2-1, with 8 bases identical to TRBD2. After removal of 0 bases from V and 3 bases from J, the junction contained 13 bases not matched to a gene. CDR3 length: 19 amino acids. The germline V gene has CDR1 SGHDN and CDR2 FVKESK. This chain's CDR3 is CASSQDDPSGGASYNEQFF. The CDR3 DNA is TGTGCCAGCAGCCAAGATGACCCCTCGGGGGGGGCAAGCTACAATGAGCAGTTCTTC.

V is TRBV7-9 and J is TRBJ2-1, with TRBD1 matching 7 bases. In germline, CDR1 is SEHNR, CDR2 FQNEAQ (reference sequence). This CDR3 is built from 15 residues. After removal of 5 bases from V and 4 bases from J, the junction contained 8 bases not matched to a gene. The CDR3 here is CASSELGGQYNEQFF. Written as DNA, the CDR3 is TGTGCCAGCAGCGAGCTAGGGGGCCAGTACAATGAGCAGTTCTTC. Full variable domain (rest looked up from reference TRBV7-9 and TRBJ2-1): DTGVSQNPRHKITKRGQNVTFRCDPISEHNRLYWYRQTLGQGPEFLTYFQNEAQLEKSRLLSDRFSAERPKGSFSTLEIQRTEQGDSAMYLCASSELGGQYNEQFFGPGTRLTVL.

V and J are TRBV7-9 and TRBJ2-1; tentatively, D is TRBD1 (6 bases). The germline V gene encodes CDR1 SEHNR and CDR2 FQNEAQ (reference sequence). V lost 4 bases and J 9 bases, leaving 13 bases between the germline ends. This CDR3 comprises 13 residues. For the CDR3, the DNA is TGTGCCAGCAGCTCGGACAGCTGGGGTGAGCAGTTCTTC. Translation gives CASSSDSWGEQFF.

This clone showed up just a few times. The chain employs TRBV10-3 and TRBJ1-1, with 9 nucleotides matching TRBD1. In germline, CDR1 is ENHRY, CDR2 SYGVKD. V lost 3 bases to trimming and J lost 5 bases; unmatched junction nucleotides: 7. The CDR3 sequence is 15 residues long. The CDR3 region is CAISDTGTGWTEAFF. The CDR3 DNA follows: TGTGCCATCAGTGATACCGGGACAGGGTGGACTGAAGCTTTCTTT.

This clone is classed as medium-sized. The V call is TRBV7-2, the J call TRBJ1-2, with TRBD1 as a possible D gene (6 bases). The CDR3 runs to 18 residues. Trimming removed 3 bases from V and 5 bases from J, with 25 bases in between. The germline V gene has CDR1 SGHTA and CDR2 FQGNSA. CDR3 region: CASSLVRTDLSFRYGYTF. The CDR3 DNA is TGTGCCAGCAGCTTGGTCCGGACAGATTTATCGTTCAGATATGGCTACACCTTC.

The V gene is TRBV7-6, the J gene TRBJ2-2; D possibly corresponds to TRBD1 (5 bases). The germline V gene has CDR1 SGHVS and CDR2 FNYEAQ. The CDR3 has 15 residues. The V end was cut by 1 base, the J end by 7 bases, with 13 bases between. CDR3 sequence (DNA): TGTGCCAGCAGCTTAGGCAGGGAAAATGTCGGGGAGCTGTTTTTT. Its translation: CASSLGRENVGELFF.

The chain joins TRBV18 to TRBJ2-7; TRBD2 matches at 10 bases. V was clipped by 3 bases and J by 0 bases; unmatched bases: 2. Germline V gene sequence: CDR1 KGHSH, CDR2 LQKENI. The CDR3 is 15 amino acids. CDR3 residues: CASSPSSGSSYEQYF. CDR3 DNA sequence: TGTGCCAGCTCACCCTCTAGCGGGAGCTCCTACGAGCAGTACTTC.

This clone was recorded once. The rearrangement joins TRBV29-1 to TRBJ2-1, with TRBD1 matching 9 bases. Germline V lookup: CDR1 SQVTM, CDR2 ANQGSEA. The CDR3 has 14 amino acids. V was clipped by 6 bases and J by 7 bases; unmatched bases: 10. CDR3 sequence reads: CSVTLGTGQNEQFF. The CDR3 nucleotides read TGCAGCGTGACACTCGGGACAGGGCAAAATGAGCAGTTCTTC.

This sequence joins TRBV5-1 and TRBJ2-3; TRBD2 is a possible D gene (5 bases). Germline-derived CDR1 and CDR2 are SGHRS and YFSETQ. CDR3 size: 17 residues. V was cut by 4 bases and J by 0 bases, with 18 bases left in between. The CDR3 sequence: CASSHVLGSPSTDTQYF. DNA of the CDR3: TGCGCCAGCAGCCATGTCCTTGGGAGTCCGAGCACAGATACGCAGTATTTT. The full variable domain, with the rest looked up from reference TRBV5-1 and TRBJ2-3, is KAGVTQTPRYLIKTRGQQVTLSCSPISGHRSVSWYQQTPGQGLQFLFEYFSETQRNKGNFPGRFSGRQFSNSRSEMNVSTLELGDSALYLCASSHVLGSPSTDTQYFGPGTRLTVL.

The rearrangement links TRBV7-9 to TRBJ2-3, with 8 positions matching TRBD2. Germline V gene sequence: CDR1 SEHNR, CDR2 FQNEAQ (reference sequence). V lost 10 bases, J lost 4 bases, and 7 bases stayed unmatched. CDR3 length equals 13 residues. The CDR3: CATLAGRPDTQYF. The CDR3 DNA follows: TGTGCCACCCTAGCGGGTCGCCCAGATACGCAGTATTTT.

The rearrangement links TRBV18 to TRBJ1-1; D uncertain. The CDR3 covers 13 residues. Deletions cut 1 base from V and 5 bases from J, with 8 bases between. The V gene's germline CDR1 is KGHSH and CDR2 LQKENI. CDR3 coding DNA: TGTGCCAGCTCACCACGTACACAGACTGAAGCTTTCTTT. It is translated as CASSPRTQTEAFF.

The V call is TRBV9, the J call TRBJ2-1; TRBD2 matches 14 bases. Germline V gives CDR1 SGDLS, CDR2 YYNGEE. V was pared by 2 bases and J by 8 bases, with 6 bases of the junction left unmatched. The CDR3 sequence is 16 residues long. CDR3 sequence: CASSVTSGRDRDEQFF. CDR3 nucleotide sequence: TGTGCCAGCAGCGTGACTAGCGGGAGGGATCGGGATGAGCAGTTCTTC.

The V and J genes are TRBV11-3 and TRBJ2-2; 8 bases match TRBD2. The CDR3 has 15 amino acids. The germline V gene encodes CDR1 SGHNT and CDR2 YENEEA. J gave up 5 bases and V 3 bases, and 5 bases lay outside the gene matches. The CDR3 spells CASSFSAGETGELFF. In nucleotides, the CDR3 is TGTGCCAGCAGCTTTTCAGCGGGAGAGACCGGGGAGCTGTTTTTT. The whole variable domain, remainder taken from reference TRBV11-3 and TRBJ2-2, is EAGVVQSPRYKIIEKKQPVAFWCNPISGHNTLYWYLQNLGQGPELLIRYENEEAVDDSQLPKDRFSAERLKGVDSTLKIQPAELGDSAVYLCASSFSAGETGELFFGEGSRLTVL.

The chain couples TRBV19 to TRBJ2-5; weak D call: TRBD1 (6 bases). CDR3 length equals 15 residues. Deletions cut 3 bases from V and 4 bases from J, with 15 bases between. From germline, CDR1 is LNHDA and CDR2 SQIVND (reference sequence). Here the CDR3 DNA reads TGTGCCAGTAGTATCTCCAGAATGGGGGCAGAGACCCAGTACTTC. As protein: CASSISRMGAETQYF.

The count of this clone is one. The CDR3 sequence: CASSIFSSGSNQPQHF. The CDR3 coding sequence is TGTGCCAGTAGTATATTCTCGTCAGGGAGCAATCAGCCCCAGCATTTT. The chain carries TRBV19 and TRBJ1-5, with D possibly being TRBD1 (5 bases). The length of the CDR3 is 16 residues. CDR1 is LNHDA and CDR2 is SQIVND in the germline V gene (reference sequence). Trimming took 2 bases from V and 1 from J, leaving 12 bases between them. Drawing the rest from reference TRBV19 and TRBJ1-5, the complete variable domain is DGGITQSPKYLFRKEGQNVTLSCEQNLNHDAMYWYRQDPGQGLRLIYYSQIVNDFQKGDIAEGYSVSREKKESFPLTVTSAQKNPTAFYLCASSIFSSGSNQPQHFGDGTRLSIL.

A remark on this clone: An end of the junction does not agree with germline; a read error may underlie this. This rearrangement joins TRBV7-7 to TRBJ2-1, with D possibly TRBD1 on 5 matching bases. The CDR3 is made up of 16 amino acids. The germline V gene encodes CDR1 SSHAT and CDR2 FNYEAQ (reference sequence). The CDR3, as DNA: TGTGCTAGCAGCTTAGGACCGACAGTCGGCTACAATGAGCAGTTCTTC. Its translation: CASSLGPTVGYNEQFF.

The gene calls are TRBV24-1 and TRBJ2-5, with D maybe TRBD1 (5 bases). V lost 3 bases to trimming and J lost 1 base, with 11 bases between them. The CDR3 loop spans 15 amino acids. Germline loops: CDR1 KGHDR, CDR2 SFDVKD. Written as DNA, the CDR3 is TGTGCCACCAGTGATGCTAGACAGTTCCAAGAGACCCAGTACTTC. It is translated as CATSDARQFQETQYF.

In regard to this clone: One junction end disagrees with the germline gene, perhaps due to a read error. The chain has TRBV7-7 and TRBJ2-1; 9 nucleotides agree with TRBD1. This CDR3 has 16 residues. Germline V lookup: CDR1 SSHAT, CDR2 FNYEAQ (reference sequence). The CDR3 region is CASSTAGTGRFNEQFF. The DNA of the CDR3 is TGTGCTAGCAGCACGGCCGGGACAGGGAGGTTCAATGAGCAGTTCTTC.

The chain uses TRBV9 and TRBJ2-5, with 9 positions matching TRBD1. The CDR3 runs to 16 residues. CDR1 is SGDLS and CDR2 is YYNGEE in the germline V gene. V shed 4 bases, J shed 1 base, and the junction held 8 bases outside the gene matches. DNA of the CDR3: TGTGCCAGCAGCAGCTACGGGACAGGGTTCCAAGAGACCCAGTACTTC. Residues: CASSSYGTGFQETQYF. Full variable domain (missing parts from reference TRBV9 and TRBJ2-5): DSGVTQTPKHLITATGQRVTLRCSPRSGDLSVYWYQQSLDQGLQFLIQYYNGEERAKGNILERFSAQQFPDLHSELNLSSLELGDSALYFCASSSYGTGFQETQYFGPGTRLLVL.

This clone was counted a single time. The chain is built from TRBV10-3 and TRBJ2-5; D unresolved. V was trimmed by 9 bases and J by 4 bases, leaving 15 bases between them. Germline V gives CDR1 ENHRY, CDR2 SYGVKD. This CDR3 region has 13 residues. CDR3 DNA sequence: TGTGCCATAGGAGTCAACCCTGCAGAGACCCAGTACTTC. It is translated as CAIGVNPAETQYF.

This clone was detected only a few times. This chain uses TRBV19 with TRBJ2-3; perhaps TRBD2 as D (5 bases). Germline assignment: CDR1 LNHDA and CDR2 SQIVND (reference sequence). Trimming cost V 5 bases and J 1 base, with 19 bases left between them. The CDR3 consists of 17 residues. The CDR3 region is CASSAEGSWRGTDTQYF. CDR3 sequence (DNA): TGTGCCAGTAGTGCCGAAGGGAGCTGGCGGGGCACAGATACGCAGTATTTT.

The rearrangement uses TRBV6-5 and TRBJ2-7; 9 positions agree with TRBD2. The CDR3 sequence is 13 residues long. CDR1 MNHEY and CDR2 SVGAGI come from the germline V gene. The V gene end was trimmed by 4 bases and the J gene end by 5 bases; junction bases not matched to a gene: 3. As DNA, the CDR3 is TGTGCCAGCAGTTCCGGGACTAGCAACGAGCAGTACTTC. It codes for CASSSGTSNEQYF.

This chain links TRBV18 with TRBJ2-7; 7 bases are a match to TRBD2. Unmatched junction bases numbered 6, after V lost 0 bases and J lost 4 bases. This CDR3 has 15 amino acids. Per germline, CDR1 KGHSH and CDR2 LQKENI. CDR3 sequence (DNA): TGTGCCAGCTCACCACCGGCGCGGGGGTGGTACGAGCAGTACTTC. This sequence encodes CASSPPARGWYEQYF.

In its sample, this clone was seen many times. The gene calls are TRBV28 and TRBJ1-2; D gene ambiguous. The CDR3 loop spans 10 amino acids. Between the trimmed V and J ends, which lost 8 bases and 4 bases, there was a span of 5 bases. From germline, CDR1 is MDHEN and CDR2 SYDVKM. The CDR3 is CASGPYGYTF. In DNA form, the CDR3 reads TGTGCCAGCGGGCCCTATGGCTACACCTTC.

The gene calls are TRBV24-1 and TRBJ2-7; possibly TRBD2 for D (5 bases). Trimming removed 7 bases from V and 1 base from J, with 22 bases in between. The CDR3 runs 17 residues. Germline-derived CDR1 and CDR2 are KGHDR and SFDVKD. This CDR3 reads CATRSLRNTTGSYEQYF. CDR3 nucleotides: TGTGCCACCAGGTCCTTGAGAAACACAACGGGGTCCTACGAGCAGTACTTC.

This chain joins TRBV7-6 and TRBJ1-4; 9 nucleotides align to TRBD1. Germline CDR1 is SGHVS and CDR2 is FNYEAQ. This CDR3 is 16 amino acids long. J gave up 0 bases and V 5 bases, and 4 bases lay outside the gene matches. The CDR3 DNA sequence: TGTGCCAGCAGCCCGGGACAGGGCTCAACTAATGAAAAACTGTTTTTT. Translated: CASSPGQGSTNEKLFF.

The sample holds one count of this clone. The chain uses TRBV27 and TRBJ1-2; TRBD1 matches at 8 bases. The germline gives CDR1 MNHEY, CDR2 SMNVEV (reference sequence). The J segment lost 7 bases and the V segment lost 5 bases, leaving 3 bases of the junction unmatched. CDR3 size: 12 residues. Here the CDR3 reads CASSNRGSGYTF. The CDR3 DNA follows: TGTGCCAGCAGTAACAGGGGGAGTGGCTACACCTTC.

This clone was recorded once. The chain recombines TRBV7-8 with TRBJ2-1; the D gene is possibly TRBD2 (6 bases). Trimming removed 4 bases at V and 6 bases at J, with 13 bases between. CDR3 length equals 14 residues. From germline, CDR1 is SGHVS and CDR2 FQNEAQ. CDR3 protein: CASSYERVFNEQFF. For the CDR3, the DNA is TGTGCCAGCAGCTACGAGCGGGTGTTCAATGAGCAGTTCTTC.

V gene TRBV6-5 combines with J gene TRBJ2-1; 8 bases fit TRBD1. V lost 0 bases and J lost 10; bases outside the gene matches: 8. The germline V gene encodes CDR1 MNHEY and CDR2 SVGAGI. CDR3 size: 15 residues. The DNA of the CDR3 is TGTGCCAGCAGTTACTCGAGTCAGGGGGCAGGCGAGCAGTTCTTC. Amino acids: CASSYSSQGAGEQFF.